This TCR beta chain was captured in a study of OX40 agonist ivuxolimab in advanced cancers. The CDR3 is 15 amino acids. CDR1 and CDR2 from the germline V gene are LNHDA and SQIVND (reference sequence). V was cut by 7 bases and J by 0 bases, with 13 bases left in between. This table comes from immunoSEQ multiplex PCR, and its TCRdb copy is limited to in-frame clones, with some not included. The sample records approximately 70,000 clones, 85% being singletons. On this clone itself: Its specificity is unknown.

Study-wide findings and caveats: Expanded clones tended on average to be more numerous among CD8+ T cells than CD4+.

This receptor was taken from an adult with an advanced solid tumor such as melanoma, head and neck, liver or kidney cancer. The material was CD4+ or CD8+ T cells sorted from blood, obtained in a trial of the OX40 agonist ivuxolimab. J is TRBJ1-5 and V is TRBV19, with D perhaps TRBD1 (6 bases). CDR3 sequence reads: CASTSQGLSNQPQHF. CDR3 DNA sequence: TGTGCCAGTACCTCACAGGGCCTTAGCAATCAGCCCCAGCATTTT.